The 5 T cell receptor beta chains presented below share a single source sample, sequenced in a study of shared clonotypes between healthy human individuals. Method: immunoSEQ multiplex PCR; TCRdb's copy keeps in-frame clones and lacks some. The repertoire holds 2,500,000 or so clones, with approximately 93% as singletons. Sequenced material: naive CD4+ T cells from PBMCs. Subset indicated: CD45RA+ positively selected. These receptors were collected from a young man in good health. Some clones in this sample may be carry-over from other donors' samples.

The chain combines TRBV5-4 with TRBJ2-3; no definite D call. The CDR3 extends over 15 amino acids. Trimming left V 4 bases short and J 0 bases short, with 12 bases between. Germline V gives CDR1 SGHNT, CDR2 YYREEE (reference sequence). CDR3 sequence (DNA): TGTGCCAGCAGCCCCGATGCAAGGAGCACAGATACGCAGTATTTT. This sequence encodes CASSPDARSTDTQYF.

The chain joins TRBV6-5 to TRBJ1-1, with D tentatively TRBD1 (5 bases). Trimming took 6 bases from V and 6 from J, leaving 14 bases between them. In germline, CDR1 is MNHEY, CDR2 SVGAGI. The CDR3 runs to 13 residues. This chain's CDR3 is CASRKRGVAEAFF. Written as DNA, the CDR3 is TGTGCCAGCAGGAAACGAGGGGTGGCTGAAGCTTTCTTT.

This chain links TRBV7-6 with TRBJ2-3; 9 nucleotides match TRBD2. J lost 2 bases, V lost 1 base, and 10 bases had no gene match. Per the germline V gene, CDR1 is SGHVS and CDR2 is FNYEAQ. There are 18 residues in the CDR3. The CDR3 is CASSLGGASGITTDTQYF. CDR3 coding DNA: TGTGCCAGCAGCTTAGGGGGTGCTAGCGGGATAACCACAGATACGCAGTATTTT.

The chain recombines TRBV19 with TRBJ2-1; D is unresolved. The V end was cut by 0 bases, the J end by 0 bases, with 9 bases between. Germline V lookup: CDR1 LNHDA, CDR2 SQIVND (reference sequence). This CDR3 spans 16 amino acids. The CDR3: CASSIDPGSSYNEQFF. In DNA form, the CDR3 reads TGTGCCAGTAGTATAGACCCAGGTAGCTCCTACAATGAGCAGTTCTTC. The entire variable domain, with the rest obtained from reference TRBV19 and TRBJ2-1, is as follows: DGGITQSPKYLFRKEGQNVTLSCEQNLNHDAMYWYRQDPGQGLRLIYYSQIVNDFQKGDIAEGYSVSREKKESFPLTVTSAQKNPTAFYLCASSIDPGSSYNEQFFGPGTRLTVL.

The count of this clone is one. The chain employs TRBV7-3 and TRBJ1-1; no reliable D call. This CDR3 region has 15 residues. Trimming cost V 1 base and J 1 base, with 10 bases left between them. In germline, CDR1 is SGHTA, CDR2 FQGTGA. CDR3 nucleotide sequence: TGTGCCAGCAGCTTAAATCCAGTGGGGAACACTGAAGCTTTCTTT. This gives the protein CASSLNPVGNTEAFF.